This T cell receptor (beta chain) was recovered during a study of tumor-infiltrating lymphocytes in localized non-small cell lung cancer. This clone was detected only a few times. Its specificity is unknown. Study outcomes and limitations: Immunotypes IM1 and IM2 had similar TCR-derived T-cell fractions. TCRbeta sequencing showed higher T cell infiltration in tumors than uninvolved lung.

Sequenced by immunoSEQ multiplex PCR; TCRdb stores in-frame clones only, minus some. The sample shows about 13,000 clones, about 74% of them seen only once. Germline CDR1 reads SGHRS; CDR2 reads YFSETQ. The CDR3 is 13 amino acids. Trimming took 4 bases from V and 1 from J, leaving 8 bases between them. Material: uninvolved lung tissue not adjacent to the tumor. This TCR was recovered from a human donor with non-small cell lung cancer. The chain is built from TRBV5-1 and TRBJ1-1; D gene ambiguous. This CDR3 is CASSRSANTEAFF. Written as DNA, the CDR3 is TGCGCCAGCAGCCGGTCCGCGAACACTGAAGCTTTCTTT.